This T cell receptor beta chain was sequenced for a study of blood T cell repertoires in COVID-19. Overall study context: The samples span acute and convalescent COVID-19 from the United States, Italy and Spain. In each case, the material was cDNA or gDNA derived from T cells, B-cell-depleted T cells, or PBMCs.

The data were produced by immunoSEQ multiplex PCR, yet TCRdb's version contains in-frame clones alone and is incomplete. Among fewer than 90,000 clones listed, approximately 90% were seen once. This clone was observed a handful of times. Trimming took 3 bases from V and 4 from J; bases not matched to a gene: 11. Germline assignment: CDR1 LGHNA and CDR2 YSLEER. The CDR3 length is 16 residues. This clonotype was sampled from a man aged 70-80 years with active COVID-19. This chain uses TRBV4-3 with TRBJ2-7; 8 bases are a match to TRBD1. The sample was peripheral blood. The CDR3 DNA sequence: TGCGCCAGCAGCCAGGGGCGTGGGACAGGTGGGTACGAGCAGTACTTC. Translation gives CASSQGRGTGGYEQYF.